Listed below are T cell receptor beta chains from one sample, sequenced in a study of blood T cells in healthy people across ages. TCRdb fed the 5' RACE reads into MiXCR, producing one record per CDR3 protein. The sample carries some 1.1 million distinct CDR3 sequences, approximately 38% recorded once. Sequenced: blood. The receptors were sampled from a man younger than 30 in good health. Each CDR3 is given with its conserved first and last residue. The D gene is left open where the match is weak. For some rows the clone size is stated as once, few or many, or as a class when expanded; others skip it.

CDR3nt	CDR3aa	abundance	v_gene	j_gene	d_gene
TGTGCCAGCAGCTACGGAGTGGGGAGCTCCTACAATGAGCAGTACTTC	CASSYGVGSSYNEQYF	NA	TRBV5-6	TRBJ2-7	NA
TGTGCCAGCAGCCAAGGGGTTCCTAGGTACAATGAGCAGTACTTC	CASSQGVPRYNEQYF	NA	TRBV4-2	TRBJ2-7	NA
TGCGCCAGCAGCTACGGGACAGGAGTCTACGAGCAGTACTTC	CASSYGTGVYEQYF	many	TRBV5-1	TRBJ2-7	TRBD1
TGCAGCGTCGCTAGGACAGGGGTGAACACTGAAGCTTTCTTT	CSVARTGVNTEAFF	NA	TRBV29-1	TRBJ1-1	TRBD1
TGTGCCAGCAGCGTAGGGGGGGGGAACACGCAGTATTTT	CASSVGGGNTQYF	few	TRBV9	TRBJ2-3	TRBD2
TGTGCCATCAGTGAGAACGACAGGGATTACACTAGCACAGATACGCAGTATTTT	CAISENDRDYTSTDTQYF	NA	TRBV10-3	TRBJ2-3	TRBD1
TGCAGTGCTAGAGGGCGGACAGGGTTGGATTACGAGCAGTACTTC	CSARGRTGLDYEQYF	few	TRBV20-1	TRBJ2-7	TRBD1
TGCAGCGTTGGCAGGCACACAGATACGCAGTATTTT	CSVGRHTDTQYF	NA	TRBV29-1	TRBJ2-3	NA
TGTGCCAGCATTTTCGGGGACACCGGGGAGCTGTTTTTT	CASIFGDTGELFF	NA	TRBV27	TRBJ2-2	NA
TGCGCCAGCAGCCAGGATACAGGGAGAGAGACCCAGTACTTC	CASSQDTGRETQYF	few	TRBV4-3	TRBJ2-5	NA
TGCAGTGCTAGAGATCCAGGAGGGTGGGAGACCCAGTACTTC	CSARDPGGWETQYF	NA	TRBV20-1	TRBJ2-5	NA
TGTGCCAGCAGCCAAGATTCGGGGCCCCAGCATTTT	CASSQDSGPQHF	NA	TRBV3-1	TRBJ1-5	NA
TGTGCCAGCCGTGTAGGGGCTAGCAGTTATACGCAGTATTTT	CASRVGASSYTQYF	few	TRBV28	TRBJ2-3	NA
TGCAGCGTTGAAGATCTTCGACTGCTGGACACCTTC	CSVEDLRLLDTF	NA	TRBV29-1	TRBJ1-2	NA
TGTGCCAGCAGCCCCAAGGACGGAGACTATGGCTACACCTTC	CASSPKDGDYGYTF	NA	TRBV3-1	TRBJ1-2	NA
TGTGCCAGCAGCCTCTGGACAAGACGGAACACTGAAGCTTTCTTT	CASSLWTRRNTEAFF	once	TRBV7-9	TRBJ1-1	NA
TGCAGTGCTAGGGTGCCGGGACACAAAAGGACTAACTATGGCTACACCTTC	CSARVPGHKRTNYGYTF	NA	TRBV20-1	TRBJ1-2	NA
TGTGCCAGCAGTTTATCCAACAGGGGCTACGAGCAGTACTTC	CASSLSNRGYEQYF	few	TRBV28	TRBJ2-7	TRBD1
TGTGCCAGCAGTTTATCCGGACAGGGAAACCCTCTCTATGGCTACACCTTC	CASSLSGQGNPLYGYTF	NA	TRBV27	TRBJ1-2	TRBD1
TGTGCCAGCAATCGGGACTCAAGTGAAGCTTTCTTT	CASNRDSSEAFF	NA	TRBV2	TRBJ1-1	NA
TGTGCCAGCAGCTTACAGGGACCCTCCGCGGATACGCAGTATTTT	CASSLQGPSADTQYF	many	TRBV11-1	TRBJ2-3	NA
TGTGCCACCAGCAGAGATACGGGGACAGGGTCCTACAATGAGCAGTTCTTC	CATSRDTGTGSYNEQFF	many	TRBV15	TRBJ2-1	TRBD1
TGTGCCAGCAGCTCCAACTCTACAGGGGGGGGCAATCAGCCCCAGCATTTT	CASSSNSTGGGNQPQHF	NA	TRBV7-6	TRBJ1-5	TRBD1
TGTGCCAGCAGTTCCGAGCCCATTGCGGCAACTAATGAAAAACTGTTTTTT	CASSSEPIAATNEKLFF	many	TRBV7-2	TRBJ1-4	NA
TGCGCCAGCAGCTTACGTAGGCTGACTTGGCGGGGGCCCACAGATACGCAGTATTTT	CASSLRRLTWRGPTDTQYF	NA	TRBV5-1	TRBJ2-3	NA
TGCGCCAGCAGCCACTGGAGTTTGGCTAATGAAAAACTGTTTTTT	CASSHWSLANEKLFF	NA	TRBV4-1	TRBJ1-4	NA
TGTGCCAGTACATCCCTAGGGGGTGTTCGTTTAAATGAGCAGTTCTTC	CASTSLGGVRLNEQFF	few	TRBV7-2	TRBJ2-1	NA
TGTGCCAGCAGCTTAATGGGCAGGGTGTTCAATGAGCAGTACTTC	CASSLMGRVFNEQYF	NA	TRBV7-3	TRBJ2-7	NA
TGCAGTGCGGACAAAGGGAGTGAAGCTTTCTTT	CSADKGSEAFF	NA	TRBV20-1	TRBJ1-1	NA